One T cell receptor (beta chain) is described in this entry. Its specificity is not known. This sample was included in a study of blood T cells in healthy people across ages. The CDR3 consists of 16 residues. J lost 4 bases, V lost 1 base, and 5 bases had no gene match. Germline V gives CDR1 MGHRA, CDR2 YSYEKL. Study-wide results and caveats: The study lacked donor CMV status, which possibly confounded expanded clonotype changes. The authors considered diversity estimates from one million T cells to be underestimates.

Together with a sample-barcoded 5' primer, a J-beta primer mix was included in a second PCR lasting about 7 to 11 cycles. MiXCR was run by TCRdb on the 5' RACE reads, yielding one entry per CDR3 protein. The data show about 1.6 million distinct CDR3 sequences, with almost 35% seen just once and 11% held by the top ten. The sequence came from a woman aged 25 to 39 in good health. The V and J genes are TRBV4-1 and TRBJ2-3; TRBD1 agrees at 10 bases. The material sequenced was blood. For the CDR3, the DNA is TGCGCCAGCAGCCAAGCGCGGGACAGGGGAGCAGATACGCAGTATTTT. It yields the protein CASSQARDRGADTQYF.